One sample yielded the 22 T cell receptor beta chains listed below, sequenced in a study of blood T cell repertoires in COVID-19. Sequencing was performed with immunoSEQ multiplex PCR; in TCRdb, only in-frame clones are kept and a portion is missing. Of roughly 350,000 clones listed, approximately 89% are singletons. The specimen was peripheral blood. The origin of the receptors is a woman aged 30 to 39 with COVID-19, enrolled during active disease.

DNA of the CDR3: TGTGCCAGCAGTGAATTGCACAGTTATGATGGCTACACCTTC. As protein: CASSELHSYDGYTF. The chain has TRBV6-1 and TRBJ1-2; no firm D call. The CDR3 contains 14 residues. From germline, CDR1 is MNHNS and CDR2 SASEGT. The V end was cut by 2 bases, the J end by 6 bases, with 13 bases between.

The rearrangement links TRBV11-2 to TRBJ2-3; D might be TRBD2 (6 bases). This CDR3 has 15 amino acids. Trimming took off 2 bases at V and 4 bases at J, with 13 bases between the two ends. CDR1 SGHAT and CDR2 FQNNGV come from the germline V gene. Written as DNA, the CDR3 is TGTGCCAGCAGCTTATCACGGGAGTCGGCAGATACGCAGTATTTT. It encodes CASSLSRESADTQYF.

The sample holds one count of this clone. The gene calls are TRBV4-2 and TRBJ1-5; D unclear. The germline gives CDR1 LGHNA, CDR2 YNFKEQ. V was clipped by 1 base and J by 3 bases, with 7 bases between them. The CDR3 is made up of 14 amino acids. This chain's CDR3 is CASSQGRDNQPQHF. The CDR3 coding sequence is TGTGCCAGCAGCCAAGGGCGGGACAATCAGCCCCAGCATTTT.

The chain employs TRBV4-1 and TRBJ2-3, with 8 nucleotides matching TRBD2. The germline CDR1 and CDR2 sequences are MGHRA and YSYEKL. CDR3 length equals 19 residues. V gave up 1 base and J gave up 1 base; unmatched junction bases: 13. The CDR3 nucleotides read TGCGCCAGCAGCCAAGGGATCTCACTAGTGCGGGAGGGCACAGATACGCAGTATTTT. Protein: CASSQGISLVREGTDTQYF.

The rearrangement uses TRBV4-1 and TRBJ2-7; the D gene is possibly TRBD1 (6 bases). Germline CDR1 reads MGHRA; CDR2 reads YSYEKL. CDR3 size: 13 residues. Trimming took off 1 base at V and 4 bases at J, with 8 bases between the two ends. Here the CDR3 DNA reads TGCGCCAGCAGCCAAGGAACAGGGTACGAGCAGTACTTC. It translates to CASSQGTGYEQYF.

Regarding this clone: This may be a read error: a much more frequent sequence differs by one nucleotide. Other DNA sequences in this specimen translate into the identical CDR3. V usage is TRBV7-2 and J usage is TRBJ1-1; D remains ambiguous. Looked up from germline, CDR1 is SGHTA and CDR2 is FQGNSA. V lost 0 bases, J lost 5 bases, and 4 bases lay in between. The CDR3 extends over 12 amino acids. The CDR3 spells CASSLAATEAFF. CDR3 DNA sequence: TGTGCCAGCAGCTTAGCGGCTACTGAAGCTTTCTTT.

The chain couples TRBV5-1 to TRBJ2-1; maybe TRBD2 (5 bases). This CDR3 is built from 15 residues. Per germline, CDR1 SGHRS and CDR2 YFSETQ. V was clipped by 2 bases and J by 6 bases, with 15 bases between them. The CDR3 DNA is TGCGCCAGCAGCTTAAAACTAGATCCTTCCAATGAGCAGTTCTTC. This codes for CASSLKLDPSNEQFF.

The chain has TRBV5-6 and TRBJ1-2; D call uncertain. CDR1 is SGHDT and CDR2 is YYEEEE in the germline V gene. The CDR3 has 14 residues. The ends were cut back, 6 bases at V and 3 bases at J, with 15 bases in the middle. CDR3 amino acids: CASTRSSGDYGYTF. The CDR3 DNA sequence: TGTGCCAGCACCCGGAGTAGCGGTGACTATGGCTACACCTTC.

The CDR3 loop reads CAWKKSDRPNEKLFF. In DNA, the CDR3 is TGTGCCTGGAAGAAATCGGACAGGCCGAATGAAAAACTGTTTTTT. The chain recombines TRBV30 with TRBJ1-4; TRBD1 matches 7 bases. The CDR3 loop spans 15 amino acids. V was pared by 4 bases and J by 5 bases, with 10 bases of the junction left unmatched. Per the germline V gene, CDR1 is GTSNPN and CDR2 is SVGIG (reference sequence).

This clone was seen only once. The rearrangement uses TRBV15 and TRBJ1-2; D is uncertain. Germline V gene lookup returns CDR1 LNHNV and CDR2 YYDKDF (reference sequence). The CDR3 loop spans 14 amino acids. The V and J ends lost 6 bases and 3 bases respectively, with 14 bases between them. Here the CDR3 DNA reads TGTGCCACCAGATCGGCCCTAGAATACTATGGCTACACCTTC. Residues: CATRSALEYYGYTF.

The genes are TRBV5-4 and TRBJ2-3; 12 bases map to TRBD2. The CDR3 is 16 amino acids. The V gene end was trimmed by 4 bases and the J gene end by 10 bases; junction bases not matched to a gene: 13. The germline CDR1 and CDR2 sequences are SGHNT and YYREEE (reference sequence). The CDR3 here is CASSGLLAGGRSAQYF. CDR3 sequence (DNA): TGTGCCAGCAGCGGATTACTAGCGGGGGGTCGATCTGCGCAGTATTTT.

The rearrangement links TRBV30 to TRBJ2-2; D perhaps matches TRBD2 (5 bases). With 2 bases removed from V and 1 base from J, the gap between germline ends came to 8 bases. Germline V gene lookup returns CDR1 GTSNPN and CDR2 SVGIG (reference sequence). The CDR3 spans 14 residues. CDR3 protein: CAWSRLLNTGELFF. The CDR3 coding sequence is TGTGCCTGGAGTAGACTATTGAACACCGGGGAGCTGTTTTTT.

Notes on this clone: A junction boundary mismatches the germline segment, possibly from a read error. The chain has TRBV30 and TRBJ2-7; D call uncertain. The CDR3 loop spans 13 amino acids. Germline CDR1 GTSNPN, CDR2 SVGIG (reference sequence). The CDR3 protein is CAWSRENSHEQYF. In nucleotides, the CDR3 is TGTGCCTGGAGTCGAGAGAACTCCCACGAGCAGTACTTC.

The chain is built from TRBV5-4 and TRBJ2-1, with 10 bases that match TRBD2. The germline V gene has CDR1 SGHNT and CDR2 YYREEE (reference sequence). V lost 4 bases to trimming and J lost 7 bases; unmatched junction nucleotides: 8. The CDR3 runs 15 residues. The CDR3 DNA follows: TGTGCCAGCAGCGCCGGCCTAGCGGGAGTAAATGAGCAGTTCTTC. Translated: CASSAGLAGVNEQFF. Supplemented by reference TRBV5-4 and TRBJ2-1, the full variable domain reads ETGVTQSPTHLIKTRGQQVTLRCSSQSGHNTVSWYQQALGQGPQFIFQYYREEENGRGNFPPRFSGLQFPNYSSELNVNALELDDSALYLCASSAGLAGVNEQFFGPGTRLTVL.

V is TRBV10-3 and J is TRBJ2-7, with 8 positions matching TRBD2. V shed 5 bases and J 2 bases; nucleotides not matched to a gene: 17. Looked up from germline, CDR1 is ENHRY and CDR2 is SYGVKD. This CDR3 contains 18 residues. CDR3 in amino acids: CAISPNPSGTSLAYEQYF. Written as DNA, the CDR3 is TGTGCCATCAGTCCGAACCCCTCCGGGACTAGTCTCGCCTACGAGCAGTACTTC.

V and J are TRBV30 and TRBJ2-5; D is perhaps TRBD1 (6 bases). This CDR3 region has 11 residues. Germline CDR1 and CDR2: GTSNPN and SVGIG (reference sequence). The V gene lost 4 bases and the J gene lost 3 bases, with 6 bases spanning the gap. CDR3 protein: CAWTGEETQYF. The DNA of the CDR3 is TGTGCCTGGACAGGGGAAGAGACCCAGTACTTC.

V and J are TRBV29-1 and TRBJ2-2; no reliable D call. Looked up from germline, CDR1 is SQVTM and CDR2 is ANQGSEA. This CDR3 spans 13 amino acids. V lost 0 bases and J 3 bases, leaving 5 bases between the germline ends. The DNA for the CDR3 is TGCAGCGTTGAAGATCGGGACACCGGGGAGCTGTTTTTT. Its translation: CSVEDRDTGELFF.

The chain combines TRBV10-3 with TRBJ2-5; weak D call: TRBD1 (7 bases). Trimming took off 0 bases at V and 6 bases at J, with 14 bases between the two ends. Germline lookup yields CDR1 ENHRY and CDR2 SYGVKD. CDR3 size: 15 residues. The CDR3, as DNA: TGTGCCATCAGTGAGTCGGAGGCAGGGGGGAAGACCCAGTACTTC. This gives the protein CAISESEAGGKTQYF.

This rearrangement joins TRBV2 to TRBJ2-7; 8 nucleotides align to TRBD1. The V gene's germline CDR1 is SNHLY and CDR2 FYNNEI. The CDR3 has 15 amino acids. Unmatched junction bases numbered 10, after V lost 6 bases and J lost 3 bases. CDR3 coding DNA: TGTGCCAGCAGGGCTGCCGGGACAGGTATCTACGAGCAGTACTTC. Translating it yields CASRAAGTGIYEQYF.

The chain has TRBV2 and TRBJ1-2, with no clear D. The CDR3 length is 14 residues. V was cut by 6 bases and J by 5 bases, with 16 bases left in between. Germline V CDR1 and CDR2: SNHLY, FYNNEI. CDR3 protein: CASRTRGLGYGYTF. CDR3 sequence (DNA): TGTGCCAGCAGGACGCGAGGGCTGGGTTATGGCTACACCTTC.

About this clone itself: The same CDR3 arises from other DNA sequences in this sample as well. The chain is built from TRBV9 and TRBJ2-3; D gene ambiguous. The V and J ends lost 0 bases and 2 bases respectively, with 7 bases between them. The CDR3 totals 14 residues. From germline, CDR1 is SGDLS and CDR2 YYNGEE. The CDR3 nucleotides read TGTGCCAGCAGCGTAGGTGGCAACACAGATACGCAGTATTTT. Its protein is CASSVGGNTDTQYF.

The rearrangement joins TRBV7-8 to TRBJ2-7; D might be TRBD2 (7 bases). Trimming shortened V by 2 bases and J by 6 bases, and 17 bases separated the two germline ends. Germline CDR1 reads SGHVS; CDR2 reads FQNEAQ. The CDR3 is made up of 15 amino acids. For the CDR3, the DNA is TGTGCCAGCAGCTTATCAGGGGTCAGGGAGGGCGAGCAGTACTTC. Translating it yields CASSLSGVREGEQYF.